The clone carrying this T cell receptor beta chain came up a few times. Its antigen remains unidentified. All the people who gave samples were healthy bone marrow donors. This sample was included in a study of cytomegalovirus exposure and HLA in healthy donors. General observations from the study: What TCR beta sequences reportedly achieved was accurate prediction of HLA-A and HLA-B alleles in most subjects.

The PCR made use of 60 Vbeta and 13 Jbeta primers. Clones were sequenced by immunoSEQ multiplex PCR, and TCRdb holds only the in-frame ones, with some missing. The sample shows some 110,000 clones, less than 70% of them seen only once. This clonotype originated in a woman aged 25 to 39 in good health and CMV-seronegative. Sequences were obtained from PBMCs.

CDR3 sequence reads: CASSQREKEYSNQPQHF. Written as DNA, the CDR3 is TGCGCCAGCAGCCAACGGGAAAAGGAGTATAGCAATCAGCCCCAGCATTTT. This sequence joins TRBV4-1 and TRBJ1-5; no firm D call. Trimming shortened V by 2 bases and J by 0 bases, and 14 bases separated the two germline ends. The CDR3 is 17 residues long. In germline, CDR1 is MGHRA, CDR2 YSYEKL.